Presented here are 20 T cell receptor beta chains from one specimen sequenced in a study of monozygotic twins with inflammatory bowel disease. TCRdb re-analyzed the 5' RACE reads; it lists each CDR3 protein once, without DNA. The listing contains roughly 160,000 distinct CDR3 sequences. The material sequenced was blood. These receptors originate from a human donor with ulcerative colitis or Crohn's disease, or a healthy co-twin of an affected twin (not recorded which).

V is TRBV4-2 and J is TRBJ1-1; TCRdb reports TRBD1, a call that lacks DNA to check it against. The germline gives CDR1 LGHNA, CDR2 YNFKEQ. This CDR3 is built from 15 residues. CDR3 sequence: CASSQVRGSRAEAFF.

This chain uses TRBV10-3 with TRBJ1-6; there is no DNA to check the TCRdb D call of TRBD1. Germline values: CDR1 ENHRY, CDR2 SYGVKD. This CDR3 spans 13 amino acids. CDR3 sequence: CAIGYSPNSPLHF.

J is TRBJ2-2 and V is TRBV6-1. This CDR3 spans 15 amino acids. The germline V gene encodes CDR1 MNHNS and CDR2 SASEGT. CDR3 loop: CASSEVRSYTGELFF.

J is TRBJ1-5 and V is TRBV29-1; checking the TCRdb D call of TRBD1 is not possible without DNA. Per germline, CDR1 SQVTM and CDR2 ANQGSEA. CDR3 length: 16 amino acids. The CDR3 is CSVALTGTHSNQPQHF.

CDR3 protein: CASSWTGTNTEAFF. V usage is TRBV6-6 and J usage is TRBJ1-1; with no DNA, the TCRdb D assignment of TRBD1 cannot be verified. Germline V gives CDR1 MNHNY, CDR2 SVGAGI (reference sequence). This CDR3 has 14 residues.

The chain couples TRBV20-1 to TRBJ1-1; TCRdb names TRBD1, which stays unverified in the absence of DNA. Germline V lookup: CDR1 DFQATT, CDR2 SNEGSKA (reference sequence). The CDR3 is made up of 13 amino acids. The CDR3 is CSARDSLNTEAFF.

The rearrangement joins TRBV7-2 to TRBJ1-5; TCRdb reports TRBD1, a call that lacks DNA to check it against. Germline lookup yields CDR1 SGHTA and CDR2 FQGNSA. The CDR3 loop spans 15 amino acids. The CDR3 is CASSLRGAGRQPQHF.

This rearrangement joins TRBV29-1 to TRBJ2-4; the TRBD1 assignment by TCRdb is unverifiable without DNA. This CDR3 is built from 18 residues. CDR1 SQVTM and CDR2 ANQGSEA come from the germline V gene. CDR3 sequence reads: CSVEGSGGMFPAKNIQYF.

The CDR3 here is CASSLPLREAFF. This chain connects TRBV5-4 to TRBJ1-1. This CDR3 is built from 12 residues. Germline V CDR1 and CDR2: SGHNT, YYREEE (reference sequence).

This chain uses TRBV10-3 with TRBJ2-1; TCRdb returns TRBD2, unconfirmable since there is no DNA. CDR1 is ENHRY, CDR2 SYGVKD, per germline. The CDR3 is 13 amino acids. This CDR3 is CAISAEGGMGQFF.

The J gene is TRBJ1-6, the V gene TRBV20-1; with no DNA, the TCRdb D assignment of TRBD1 cannot be verified. The CDR3 contains 14 residues. CDR1 DFQATT and CDR2 SNEGSKA come from the germline V gene (reference sequence). This chain's CDR3 is CSALFRGGNSPLHF.

The V gene is TRBV12-3 or TRBV12-4, the J gene TRBJ1-4. There are 13 residues in the CDR3. CDR3 sequence: CASSLSQNEKLFF.

This chain uses TRBV5-1 with TRBJ1-2; TCRdb selects TRBD1, and the lack of DNA leaves this call unchecked. Germline loops: CDR1 SGHRS, CDR2 YFSETQ. The CDR3 spans 12 residues. This CDR3 reads CASSRTDYGYTF.

This chain joins TRBV20-1 and TRBJ1-1; the D gene TCRdb calls, TRBD1, cannot be checked with no DNA. From germline, CDR1 is DFQATT and CDR2 SNEGSKA (reference sequence). The CDR3 spans 14 residues. CDR3 sequence reads: CSARGGQGYTEAFF.

This rearrangement joins TRBV28 to TRBJ1-6. Germline values: CDR1 MDHEN, CDR2 SYDVKM. The CDR3 loop spans 15 amino acids. This chain's CDR3 is CASSFPQLSNSPLHF.

V gene TRBV7-6 combines with J gene TRBJ2-7; TCRdb gives TRBD1 as the D gene, but with no DNA this cannot be confirmed. The CDR3 is made up of 15 amino acids. Germline values: CDR1 SGHVS, CDR2 FNYEAQ. The CDR3 sequence is CASSPRGQGPNEQYF.

This chain connects TRBV20-1 to TRBJ2-3; checking the TCRdb D call of TRBD1 is not possible without DNA. Per the germline V gene, CDR1 is DFQATT and CDR2 is SNEGSKA (reference sequence). The CDR3 has 14 residues. The CDR3 spells CSARGTGGTDTQYF.

The genes are TRBV4-2 and TRBJ2-1; TCRdb selects TRBD2, and the lack of DNA leaves this call unchecked. CDR3 size: 18 residues. Germline V gives CDR1 LGHNA, CDR2 YNFKEQ. CDR3 in amino acids: CASSQDLRGLARGHEQFF.

V usage is TRBV30 and J usage is TRBJ1-5; TCRdb calls TRBD1, which cannot be checked without DNA. The germline CDR1 and CDR2 sequences are GTSNPN and SVGIG (reference sequence). This CDR3 region has 13 residues. The CDR3 loop reads CAWSGGVEQPQHF.

This sequence joins TRBV5-1 and TRBJ2-1; the TCRdb D gene call, TRBD2, has no DNA to confirm it. The germline gives CDR1 SGHRS, CDR2 YFSETQ. The CDR3 has 17 amino acids. The chain's CDR3 is CASSHSLASGGGNEQFF.